Included here is one TCR beta chain sequence, with context. Its matching antigen is unknown. The CDR3 contains 11 residues. Germline assignment: CDR1 SGHTS and CDR2 YDEGEE. Between the trimmed V and J ends, which lost 2 bases and 4 bases, there was a span of 3 bases. This record belongs to a study of cytomegalovirus exposure and HLA in healthy donors. Findings and limits, study-wide: Later analysis identified around 15,000 TCR beta sequences associated with HLA alleles, using a false discovery rate threshold of 0.05. Analyzed later, most CMV-associated TCR beta chains appeared HLA-restricted.

The PCR ran on 60 Vbeta and 13 Jbeta primers. The method was immunoSEQ multiplex PCR; TCRdb's version includes in-frame clones alone and lacks a portion of them. Among approximately 200,000 clones listed, about 79% were seen once. The source is a man between 18 and 29 years old in good health and CMV-seronegative. The chain employs TRBV5-8 and TRBJ1-2; D not resolved. Sequenced material: PBMCs. Here the CDR3 reads CASSFIYGYTF. The CDR3 bases are TGTGCCAGCAGCTTCATCTATGGCTACACCTTC. Full variable domain (missing parts from reference TRBV5-8 and TRBJ1-2): EAGVTQSPTHLIKTRGQQATLRCSPISGHTSVYWYQQALGLGLQFLLWYDEGEERNRGNFPPRFSGRQFPNYSSELNVNALELEDSALYLCASSFIYGYTFGSGTRLTVV.